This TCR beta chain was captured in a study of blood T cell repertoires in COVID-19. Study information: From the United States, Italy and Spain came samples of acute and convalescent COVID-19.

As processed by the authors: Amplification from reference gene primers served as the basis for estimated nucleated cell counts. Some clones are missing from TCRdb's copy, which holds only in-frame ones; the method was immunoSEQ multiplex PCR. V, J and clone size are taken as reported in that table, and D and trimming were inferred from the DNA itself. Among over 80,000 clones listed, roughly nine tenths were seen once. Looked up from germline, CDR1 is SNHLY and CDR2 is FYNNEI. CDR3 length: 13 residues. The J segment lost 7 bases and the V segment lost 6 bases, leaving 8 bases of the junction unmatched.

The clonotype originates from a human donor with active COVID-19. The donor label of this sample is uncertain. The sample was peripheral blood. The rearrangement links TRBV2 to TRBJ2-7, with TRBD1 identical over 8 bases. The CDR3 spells CASRRDRTREQYF. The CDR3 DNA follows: TGTGCCAGCAGGAGGGACAGGACGAGAGAGCAGTACTTC.